Each of the 17 T cell receptor beta chains below was sequenced from the same sample in a study of T cells expressing NK-cell markers. TCRdb reprocessed the 5' RACE reads and stores each CDR3 protein as one record, lacking DNA. Recorded for this sample: some 600,000 distinct CDR3 sequences. The sequenced sample consisted of blood T cells: a sorted CD56 or NKG2C T cell subset, CD4+ or CD8+ T cells, or bulk PBMC T cells (not recorded which). Receptor source: a man aged 18-30 years in good health.

This rearrangement joins TRBV12-3 or TRBV12-4 to TRBJ2-2; there is no DNA to check the TCRdb D call of TRBD2. This CDR3 comprises 16 residues. CDR3 protein: CASRPSRTSETGELFF.

The rearrangement uses TRBV19 and TRBJ2-7. Germline CDR1 LNHDA, CDR2 SQIVND (reference sequence). The CDR3 has 14 amino acids. CDR3 sequence reads: CASKLAGDTYEQYF.

This chain connects TRBV12-3 or TRBV12-4 to TRBJ2-6; absent DNA, TCRdb's TRBD1 call cannot be checked. CDR3 length: 15 amino acids. CDR3 protein: CASPQGSPGANVLTF.

This sequence joins TRBV9 and TRBJ2-6; TCRdb's D call of TRBD2 is untestable without DNA. CDR3 length: 16 residues. CDR1 and CDR2 (germline): SGDLS, YYNGEE. The CDR3: CASSGTSGIGANVLTF.

This chain connects TRBV5-4 to TRBJ2-1; TCRdb's assignment of TRBD2 cannot be checked, as there is no DNA. The CDR3 loop spans 13 amino acids. Germline lookup yields CDR1 SGHNT and CDR2 YYREEE (reference sequence). The CDR3 reads CASSHGLAGEQFF.

V usage is TRBV7-2 and J usage is TRBJ2-3; no DNA is available, so the TRBD1 call from TCRdb remains unchecked. CDR3 length: 16 residues. Germline-derived CDR1 and CDR2 are SGHTA and FQGNSA. The CDR3 region is CASSEASYPLTDTQYF.

This chain joins TRBV11-2 and TRBJ1-2; the D gene TCRdb calls, TRBD1, cannot be checked with no DNA. This CDR3 has 14 amino acids. From germline, CDR1 is SGHAT and CDR2 FQNNGV. CDR3 sequence reads: CASSSNGQNYGYTF. The whole variable domain, filled in from reference TRBV11-2 and TRBJ1-2, reads EAGVAQSPRYKIIEKRQSVAFWCNPISGHATLYWYQQILGQGPKLLIQFQNNGVVDDSQLPKDRFSAERLKGVDSTLKIQPAKLEDSAVYLCASSSNGQNYGYTFGSGTRLTVV.

The genes are TRBV28 and TRBJ2-1; the TCRdb D gene call, TRBD1, has no DNA to confirm it. The germline gives CDR1 MDHEN, CDR2 SYDVKM. The CDR3 runs 13 residues. This chain's CDR3 is CASGGGPYNEQFF.

The V and J genes are TRBV6-1 and TRBJ2-3; TCRdb designates TRBD1, a call that cannot be tested without DNA. CDR3 length equals 16 residues. Per the germline V gene, CDR1 is MNHNS and CDR2 is SASEGT. CDR3 residues: CASRPSGTGLADTQYF.

The chain uses TRBV6-5 and TRBJ2-3; TCRdb names TRBD1, which stays unverified in the absence of DNA. Germline CDR1 reads MNHEY; CDR2 reads SVGAGI. CDR3 length equals 16 residues. Here the CDR3 reads CASSYWTQTETDTQYF.

The chain couples TRBV20-1 to TRBJ2-3; TCRdb names TRBD2, which stays unverified in the absence of DNA. CDR1 and CDR2 (germline): DFQATT, SNEGSKA (reference sequence). The CDR3 contains 14 residues. The CDR3 protein is CSAPRQREADTQYF.

V is TRBV29-1 and J is TRBJ2-2; TCRdb's D call, TRBD1, is unchecked because there is no DNA. The V gene's germline CDR1 is SQVTM and CDR2 ANQGSEA. CDR3 length equals 13 residues. Here the CDR3 reads CSGVTGGTGELFF.

The genes are TRBV29-1 and TRBJ1-2; TCRdb proposes TRBD1, but this gene call is untestable without DNA. The germline CDR1 and CDR2 sequences are SQVTM and ANQGSEA. The CDR3 has 17 residues. CDR3 protein: CSVGIGDRGFFGYGYTF.

V and J are TRBV15 and TRBJ1-2; the TCRdb call, TRBD1, lacks DNA for checking. CDR3 length: 18 amino acids. Germline V gene data show CDR1 as LNHNV and CDR2 as YYDKDF (reference sequence). The CDR3 is CATRLIPTTGTDAYGYTF.

V is TRBV6-1 and J is TRBJ2-4; the D gene TCRdb calls, TRBD1, cannot be checked with no DNA. Germline V gives CDR1 MNHNS, CDR2 SASEGT. The CDR3 runs to 14 residues. CDR3 region: CASSSVQGLDIQYF.

The chain is built from TRBV5-1 and TRBJ2-5; lacking DNA, the TRBD2 call made by TCRdb goes unchecked. The germline V gene has CDR1 SGHRS and CDR2 YFSETQ. The length of the CDR3 is 16 residues. The chain's CDR3 is CASSDRLAGAEETQYF.

J is TRBJ2-7 and V is TRBV7-3; TCRdb's D gene call, TRBD2, goes unchecked for lack of DNA. The CDR3 extends over 17 amino acids. Germline loops: CDR1 SGHTA, CDR2 FQGTGA. CDR3 amino acids: CASSPTQTAGAGYEQYF.